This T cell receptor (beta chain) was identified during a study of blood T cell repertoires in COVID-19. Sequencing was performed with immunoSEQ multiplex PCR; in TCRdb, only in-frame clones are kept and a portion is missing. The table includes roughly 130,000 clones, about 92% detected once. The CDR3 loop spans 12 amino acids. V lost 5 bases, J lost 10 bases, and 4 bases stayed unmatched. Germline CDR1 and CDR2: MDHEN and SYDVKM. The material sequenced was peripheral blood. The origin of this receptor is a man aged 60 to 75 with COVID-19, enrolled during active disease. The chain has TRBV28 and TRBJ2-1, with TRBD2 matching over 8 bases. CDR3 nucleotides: TGTGCCAGCAGTATCCGGACTAGCGAGCAGTTCTTC. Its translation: CASSIRTSEQFF.